This T cell receptor beta chain was recovered during a study of blood T cells in healthy people across ages. PBMCs were isolated at a quantity of at least 6 million per sample. A second PCR of roughly 6 to 12 cycles used a sample-barcoded 5' primer and a J-beta primer mix. TCRdb used MiXCR to reprocess the 5' RACE reads, holding one entry per CDR3 protein. Among approximately 1,000,000 distinct CDR3 sequences listed, 45% were seen once. Regarding this clonotype: The antigen remains unidentified.

The CDR3 runs 10 residues. With 8 bases removed from V and 11 bases from J, the gap between germline ends came to 10 bases. Germline loops: CDR1 MNHEY, CDR2 SVGAGI. Study results and caveats: Age brought a roughly linear fall in TCR beta diversity measured per million T cells.

The sample was blood. The chain combines TRBV6-5 with TRBJ2-1; D is undetermined. This sequence was found in a woman aged 55-69 years in good health. Here the CDR3 reads CASVPYKQFF. The CDR3 nucleotides read TGTGCCAGCGTTCCGTACAAGCAGTTCTTC.